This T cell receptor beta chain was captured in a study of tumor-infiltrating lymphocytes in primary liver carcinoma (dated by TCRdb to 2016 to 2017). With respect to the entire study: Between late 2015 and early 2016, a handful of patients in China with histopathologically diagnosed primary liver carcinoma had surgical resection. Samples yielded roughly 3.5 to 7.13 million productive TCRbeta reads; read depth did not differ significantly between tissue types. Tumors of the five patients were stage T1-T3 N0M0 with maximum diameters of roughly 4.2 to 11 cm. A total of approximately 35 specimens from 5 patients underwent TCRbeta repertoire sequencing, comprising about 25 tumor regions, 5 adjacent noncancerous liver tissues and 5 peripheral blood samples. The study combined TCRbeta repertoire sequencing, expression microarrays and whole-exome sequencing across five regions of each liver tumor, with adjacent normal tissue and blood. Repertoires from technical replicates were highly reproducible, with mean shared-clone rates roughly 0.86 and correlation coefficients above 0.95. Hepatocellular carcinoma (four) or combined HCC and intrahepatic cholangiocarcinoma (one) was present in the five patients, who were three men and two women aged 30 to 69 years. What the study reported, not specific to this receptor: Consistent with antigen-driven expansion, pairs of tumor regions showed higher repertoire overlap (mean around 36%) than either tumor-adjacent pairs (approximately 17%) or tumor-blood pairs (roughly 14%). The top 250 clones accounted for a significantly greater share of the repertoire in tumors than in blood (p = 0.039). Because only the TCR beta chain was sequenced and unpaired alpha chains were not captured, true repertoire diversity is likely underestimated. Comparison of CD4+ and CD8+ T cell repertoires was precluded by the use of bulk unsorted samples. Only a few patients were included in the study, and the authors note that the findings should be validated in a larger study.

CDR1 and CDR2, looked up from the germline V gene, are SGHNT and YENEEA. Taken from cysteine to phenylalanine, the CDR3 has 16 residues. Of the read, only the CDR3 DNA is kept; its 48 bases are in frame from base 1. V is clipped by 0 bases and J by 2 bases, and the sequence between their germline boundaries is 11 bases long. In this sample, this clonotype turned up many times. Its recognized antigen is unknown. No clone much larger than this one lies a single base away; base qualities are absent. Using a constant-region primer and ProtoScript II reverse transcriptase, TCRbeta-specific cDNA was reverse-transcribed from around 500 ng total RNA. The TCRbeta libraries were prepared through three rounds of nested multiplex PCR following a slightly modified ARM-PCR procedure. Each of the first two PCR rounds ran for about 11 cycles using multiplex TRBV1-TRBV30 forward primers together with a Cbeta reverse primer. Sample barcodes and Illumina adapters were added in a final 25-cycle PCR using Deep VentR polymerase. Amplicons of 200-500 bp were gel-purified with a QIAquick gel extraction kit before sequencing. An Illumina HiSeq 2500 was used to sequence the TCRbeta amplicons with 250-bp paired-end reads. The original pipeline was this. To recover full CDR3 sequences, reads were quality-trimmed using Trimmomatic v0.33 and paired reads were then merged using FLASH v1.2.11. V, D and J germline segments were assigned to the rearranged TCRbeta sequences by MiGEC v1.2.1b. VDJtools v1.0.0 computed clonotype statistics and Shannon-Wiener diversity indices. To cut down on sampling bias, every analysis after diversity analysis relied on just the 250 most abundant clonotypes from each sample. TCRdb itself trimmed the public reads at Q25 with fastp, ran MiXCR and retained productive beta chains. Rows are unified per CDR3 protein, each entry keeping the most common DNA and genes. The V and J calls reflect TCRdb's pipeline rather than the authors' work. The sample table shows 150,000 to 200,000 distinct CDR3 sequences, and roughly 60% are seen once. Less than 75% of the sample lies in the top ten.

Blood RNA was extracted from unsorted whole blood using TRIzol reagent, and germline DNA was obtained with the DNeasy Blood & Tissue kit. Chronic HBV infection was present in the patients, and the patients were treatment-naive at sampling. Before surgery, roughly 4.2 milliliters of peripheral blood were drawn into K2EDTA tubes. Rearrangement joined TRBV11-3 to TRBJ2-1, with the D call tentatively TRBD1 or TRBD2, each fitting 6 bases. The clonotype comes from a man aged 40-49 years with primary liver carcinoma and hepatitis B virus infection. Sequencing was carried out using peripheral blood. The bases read TGTGCCAGCAGCTTAGAGGGGGGCTCCCCCTACAATGAGCAGTTCTTC. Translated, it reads CASSLEGGSPYNEQFF. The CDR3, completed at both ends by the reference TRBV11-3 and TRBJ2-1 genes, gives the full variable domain EAGVVQSPRYKIIEKKQPVAFWCNPISGHNTLYWYLQNLGQGPELLIRYENEEAVDDSQLPKDRFSAERLKGVDSTLKIQPAELGDSAVYLCASSLEGGSPYNEQFFGPGTRLTVL.